Listed here are 14 T cell receptor beta chains from one sample, sequenced in a study of T cells in Graves' hyperthyroidism and ophthalmopathy. Amplification yielded TCR beta CDR3 regions, with RNA transcripts as the source. HTBI primers were employed in a first-round RT-PCR of the TCR CDR3. Via MiXCR, TCRdb re-called the multiplex PCR reads, giving one row per CDR3 protein. Altogether hundreds of thousands of distinct CDR3 sequences are present, around 38% being singletons, with the ten largest covering around 9.3%. What was sequenced was blood. The receptors were sampled from a man younger than 35 with Graves' hyperthyroidism.

The chain joins TRBV25-1 to TRBJ2-7, with D tentatively TRBD1 (6 bases). The germline gives CDR1 MGHDK, CDR2 SYGVNS. The length of the CDR3 is 14 residues. The V and J ends lost 7 bases and 3 bases respectively, with 16 bases between them. The CDR3 DNA follows: TGTGCCAGCACCTCAAGGGACAAGAGCTACGAGCAGTACTTC. This encodes CASTSRDKSYEQYF.

The chain couples TRBV7-9 to TRBJ1-3; D is perhaps TRBD1 (6 bases). This CDR3 contains 17 residues. V was pared by 6 bases and J by 0 bases, with 18 bases between. Germline CDR1 SEHNR, CDR2 FQNEAQ (reference sequence). CDR3 DNA sequence: TGTGCCAGCAGGGGTGCCCCTACGACAGGCTCTGGAAACACCATATATTTT. This sequence encodes CASRGAPTTGSGNTIYF.

Points on this clonotype: One junction end disagrees with the germline gene, perhaps due to a read error. This chain joins TRBV25-1 and TRBJ1-2; 8 bases align to TRBD1. Per germline, CDR1 MGHDK and CDR2 SYGVNS. This CDR3 has 16 residues. CDR3 coding DNA: TGTTCCAGCAGCTTGCTCGTTATGGACAGGGAAGACGGCTACACCTTC. This gives the protein CSSSLLVMDREDGYTF.

The chain is built from TRBV11-2 and TRBJ2-5; 7 nucleotides agree with TRBD1. There are 14 residues in the CDR3. Unmatched junction bases numbered 6, after V lost 6 bases and J lost 2 bases. CDR1 is SGHAT, CDR2 FQNNGV, per germline. The chain's CDR3 is CASRDGTAQETQYF. The CDR3, as DNA: TGTGCCAGCAGGGACGGGACAGCTCAAGAGACCCAGTACTTC.

This clonotype was seen repeatedly, ten times or more. The chain uses TRBV10-3 and TRBJ1-5; no clear D. V lost 10 bases to trimming and J lost 2 bases, with 9 bases between them. The CDR3 covers 12 residues. Germline V lookup: CDR1 ENHRY, CDR2 SYGVKD. The CDR3 spells CATEDGNQPQHF. The CDR3 DNA reads as TGTGCCACCGAGGACGGCAATCAGCCCCAGCATTTT.

The table lists this clonotype with a few counts. This chain links TRBV2 with TRBJ1-4; D may be TRBD1 (6 bases). The CDR3 is 15 residues long. Germline assignment: CDR1 SNHLY and CDR2 FYNNEI. V was clipped by 5 bases and J by 8 bases, with 18 bases between them. CDR3 coding DNA: TGTGCCAGCAGTTCCCGGGCGGGGGCAGGGGAAAAACTGTTTTTT. It yields the protein CASSSRAGAGEKLFF.

This clonotype has a count of ten or more. The chain combines TRBV7-6 with TRBJ2-7; tentative D call: TRBD2 (5 bases). From germline, CDR1 is SGHVS and CDR2 FNYEAQ. The CDR3 runs 14 residues. The germline V and J ends were trimmed by 5 bases and 5 bases, with 16 bases remaining between them. This CDR3 reads CASSHTGEEDEQYF. Written as DNA, the CDR3 is TGTGCCAGCAGCCACACCGGAGAGGAGGACGAGCAGTACTTC. The full variable domain, with the rest looked up from reference TRBV7-6 and TRBJ2-7, is GAGVSQSPRYKVTKRGQDVALRCDPISGHVSLYWYRQALGQGPEFLTYFNYEAQQDKSGLPNDRFSAERPEGSISTLTIQRTEQRDSAMYRCASSHTGEEDEQYFGPGTRLTVT.

The chain joins TRBV5-1 to TRBJ1-1, with D maybe TRBD1 (5 bases). V shed 0 bases and J shed 1 base, with 10 bases lying between them. CDR3 length: 15 residues. Germline CDR1 SGHRS, CDR2 YFSETQ. DNA of the CDR3: TGCGCCAGCAGCTTGGGGGGGGTGAGGAACACTGAAGCTTTCTTT. Translated: CASSLGGVRNTEAFF. The variable domain in full, with the rest retrieved from reference TRBV5-1 and TRBJ1-1, is KAGVTQTPRYLIKTRGQQVTLSCSPISGHRSVSWYQQTPGQGLQFLFEYFSETQRNKGNFPGRFSGRQFSNSRSEMNVSTLELGDSALYLCASSLGGVRNTEAFFGQGTRLTVV.

This clonotype occurred a few times. The gene calls are TRBV7-2 and TRBJ2-2, with 8 bases identical to TRBD2. CDR3 size: 19 residues. From germline, CDR1 is SGHTA and CDR2 FQGNSA. The J segment lost 7 bases and the V segment lost 4 bases, leaving 20 bases of the junction unmatched. The chain's CDR3 is CASSWPERAGEIRHGELFF. DNA for the CDR3: TGTGCCAGCAGCTGGCCCGAGAGAGCGGGGGAAATTCGTCACGGGGAGCTGTTTTTT.

The table lists this clonotype with a count of one. The V and J genes are TRBV9 and TRBJ1-2, with 8 bases fitting TRBD1. The CDR3 consists of 14 residues. From germline, CDR1 is SGDLS and CDR2 YYNGEE. V lost 5 bases, J lost 7 bases, and 10 bases stayed unmatched. Here the CDR3 DNA reads TGTGCCAGCAGTTCCGGGACAGGAAAAAGTGGCTACACCTTC. It is translated as CASSSGTGKSGYTF.

Details on this clonotype: Germline is not matched at one junction end, which may reflect a read error. The chain combines TRBV20-1 with TRBJ1-1, with D possibly matching TRBD1 (6 bases). The CDR3 length is 13 residues. The V gene's germline CDR1 is DFQATT and CDR2 SNEGSKA (reference sequence). CDR3 coding DNA: TGCAGTGCTGGAGATCAGGGGCTCAGTGAAGCTTTCTTT. It specifies CSAGDQGLSEAFF.

This clonotype was counted many times. This chain uses TRBV29-1 with TRBJ1-4, with no clear D. In germline, CDR1 is SQVTM, CDR2 ANQGSEA. V lost 0 bases to trimming and J lost 8 bases, with 13 bases between them. The CDR3 loop spans 14 amino acids. CDR3 nucleotides: TGCAGCGTTGAAGATCGTCGGGAGGGCGAAAAACTGTTTTTT. Protein sequence: CSVEDRREGEKLFF.

This chain joins TRBV24-1 and TRBJ2-7; D is possibly TRBD1 or TRBD2 (6 bases each). This CDR3 has 12 amino acids. Germline CDR1 and CDR2: KGHDR and SFDVKD. V lost 12 bases and J 3 bases, leaving 14 bases between the germline ends. CDR3 loop: CAPGATVYEQYF. DNA of the CDR3: TGTGCCCCGGGGGCGACGGTCTACGAGCAGTACTTC.

This chain uses TRBV10-3 with TRBJ1-1; D unresolved. Germline V CDR1 and CDR2: ENHRY, SYGVKD. The CDR3 has 16 residues. V was pared by 10 bases and J by 0 bases, with 21 bases between. CDR3 region: CASSQLRMQVNTEAFF. DNA for the CDR3: TGTGCCAGCTCACAACTGCGGATGCAGGTGAACACTGAAGCTTTCTTT.